Shown below are 25 T cell receptor beta chains from a single sample sequenced in a study of blood T cells in healthy people across ages. Through a sample-barcoded 5' primer and a J-beta primer mix, a second PCR was run for roughly 6 to 12 cycles. TCRdb reprocessed the 5' RACE reads via MiXCR and lists one record per CDR3 protein. The data hold 1.2 million to 1.5 million distinct CDR3 sequences, with approximately 59% observed a single time. Sequencing was performed on blood. These receptor sequences come from a man aged 18 to 35 in good health.

This clonotype was detected many times. The chain employs TRBV29-1 and TRBJ2-1; the D gene is possibly TRBD2 (5 bases). The CDR3 is 12 amino acids. Trimming shortened V by 4 bases and J by 6 bases, and 10 bases separated the two germline ends. CDR1 SQVTM and CDR2 ANQGSEA come from the germline V gene. The CDR3 region has the DNA TGCAGCGTTGGGAGGATCGGCAATGAGCAGTTCTTC. Amino acids: CSVGRIGNEQFF.

V gene TRBV15 combines with J gene TRBJ2-5, with D perhaps matching TRBD2 (5 bases). The CDR3 is 13 amino acids. Trimming took 3 bases from V and 6 from J, leaving 11 bases between them. In germline, CDR1 is LNHNV, CDR2 YYDKDF (reference sequence). The CDR3: CATSRRTEQTQYF. The CDR3 DNA follows: TGTGCCACCAGCAGGCGGACTGAACAGACCCAGTACTTC.

This sequence joins TRBV2 and TRBJ2-5; 8 bases fit TRBD2. The CDR3 extends over 13 amino acids. The V segment lost 0 bases and the J segment 11 bases; nucleotides outside the gene matches: 5. CDR1 and CDR2 from the germline V gene are SNHLY and FYNNEI. CDR3 region: CASSEAKAGEQYF. The CDR3 bases are TGTGCCAGCAGTGAAGCGAAAGCGGGGGAGCAGTACTTC.

The genes are TRBV7-2 and TRBJ2-4; D is unclear. The DNA end lines up better with TRBJ2-7; the J call may be wrong. The CDR3 consists of 11 residues. The germline gives CDR1 SGHTA, CDR2 FQGNSA. Written as DNA, the CDR3 is TGTGCCAGCAGTTTAATCGACGAGCAGTACTTC. Encoded protein: CASSLIDEQYF.

This clonotype has only one observation. V is TRBV28 and J is TRBJ1-1; 8 bases align to TRBD1. V dropped 4 bases and J dropped 10; count of bases not matched to a gene: 5. The CDR3 totals 12 residues. Germline CDR1 reads MDHEN; CDR2 reads SYDVKM. The DNA for the CDR3 is TGTGCCAGCAGTTCGGGACAGGTCGCAGCTTTCTTT. This encodes CASSSGQVAAFF.

The chain links TRBV5-1 to TRBJ2-3, with 7 bases lining up with TRBD1. The CDR3 totals 16 residues. The V gene's germline CDR1 is SGHRS and CDR2 YFSETQ. V was pared by 3 bases and J by 3 bases, with 10 bases of the junction left unmatched. The CDR3 protein is CASSSTDRMITDTQYF. DNA for the CDR3: TGCGCCAGCAGCTCCACGGACAGGATGATAACAGATACGCAGTATTTT.

This sequence joins TRBV7-9 and TRBJ2-7; D is undetermined. CDR3 length: 13 residues. The V end lost 3 bases, the J end lost 2 bases, and 8 bases lay between the germline ends. The germline V gene has CDR1 SEHNR and CDR2 FQNEAQ (reference sequence). The CDR3 DNA sequence: TGTGCCAGCAGCTTGGATTACGCCTACGAGCAGTACTTC. This codes for CASSLDYAYEQYF.

This clonotype was seen only a few times. The chain couples TRBV12-3 or TRBV12-4 to TRBJ2-7; D is possibly TRBD1 (6 bases). CDR3 size: 14 residues. Trimming stripped 7 bases from V and 0 bases from J, with 13 bases between. In nucleotides, the CDR3 is TGTGCCAGCAAGGGCAGGGGTCTCTCCTACGAGCAGTACTTC. It specifies CASKGRGLSYEQYF.

This clonotype was counted only a few times. J is TRBJ1-1 and V is TRBV28; TRBD1 matches 8 bases. CDR1 is MDHEN and CDR2 is SYDVKM in the germline V gene. The CDR3 sequence is 17 residues long. V was pared by 1 base and J by 1 base, with 8 bases of the junction left unmatched. CDR3 DNA: TGTGCCAGCAGTTTATACGCTTCCGGGACAGGGAACACTGAAGCTTTCTTT. Protein: CASSLYASGTGNTEAFF.

The chain has TRBV7-8 and TRBJ1-1; D call uncertain. Germline CDR1 SGHVS, CDR2 FQNEAQ. With 11 bases removed from V and 0 bases from J, the gap between germline ends came to 10 bases. The CDR3 runs 12 residues. The CDR3 bases are TGTGCCGGCGGGTCCGTGAACACTGAAGCTTTCTTT. Its translation is CAGGSVNTEAFF.

This clonotype has only one observation. The chain joins TRBV20-1 to TRBJ2-6; a weak D match, TRBD1 (6 bases). Looked up from germline, CDR1 is DFQATT and CDR2 is SNEGSKA (reference sequence). This CDR3 is 14 amino acids long. V gave up 5 bases and J gave up 0 bases, with 8 bases separating them. CDR3 residues: CSAARGSGANVLTF. The CDR3 DNA is TGCAGTGCTGCCAGGGGCTCTGGGGCCAACGTCCTGACTTTC.

This clonotype occurred a few times. This chain links TRBV11-2 with TRBJ2-7; 10 bases map to TRBD2. Trimming at V came to 4 bases and at J to 0 bases, leaving 3 bases not matched to a gene. CDR3 length: 15 amino acids. Germline CDR1 is SGHAT and CDR2 is FQNNGV. The CDR3 DNA reads as TGTGCCAGCAGCTCTAGCGGGGGTAACTCCTACGAGCAGTACTTC. Translating gives CASSSSGGNSYEQYF.

The gene calls are TRBV9 and TRBJ1-2; 9 bases line up with TRBD1. The CDR3 has 14 amino acids. Germline V lookup: CDR1 SGDLS, CDR2 YYNGEE. The V segment lost 5 bases and the J segment 5 bases; nucleotides outside the gene matches: 7. DNA of the CDR3: TGTGCCAGCAGGGCAGGGGACAGGGATTATGGCTACACCTTC. Its protein is CASRAGDRDYGYTF.

The chain is built from TRBV4-3 and TRBJ2-5, with 10 bases aligning to TRBD1. The DNA end is more similar to TRBJ2-7, so the J call may be wrong. Germline lookup yields CDR1 LGHNA and CDR2 YSLEER. The CDR3 totals 18 residues. This CDR3 reads CASSQDYGIGTGAYEQYF. The DNA of the CDR3 is TGCGCCAGCAGCCAAGATTATGGGATCGGGACAGGGGCCTACGAGCAGTACTTC.

The V and J genes are TRBV29-1 and TRBJ2-1; no definite D call. The CDR3 extends over 13 amino acids. With 6 bases removed from V and 0 bases from J, the gap between germline ends came to 9 bases. The germline gives CDR1 SQVTM, CDR2 ANQGSEA. The CDR3 reads CSVESSSYNEQFF. Written as DNA, the CDR3 is TGCAGCGTAGAGTCGAGCTCCTACAATGAGCAGTTCTTC.

The chain has TRBV20-1 and TRBJ1-2; the D is unclear. This CDR3 is built from 13 residues. The V gene's germline CDR1 is DFQATT and CDR2 SNEGSKA (reference sequence). With 5 bases removed from V and 3 bases from J, the gap between germline ends came to 13 bases. CDR3 in DNA: TGCAGTGCTCCTGTATGGGATCACTATGGCTACACCTTC. Translation: CSAPVWDHYGYTF.

Worth noting for this clonotype: The junction shows a germline mismatch at one end, possibly a read error. The chain uses TRBV4-2 and TRBJ2-4, with D possibly TRBD1 on 5 matching bases. The J call may be in error: the DNA end matches TRBJ2-7 better. The germline CDR1 and CDR2 sequences are LGHNA and YNFKEQ. This CDR3 has 16 residues. CDR3: CASSEEVGSRDYEQYF. The CDR3 coding sequence is TGTGCCAGCAGCGAAGAAGTGGGAAGCAGGGACTACGAGCAGTACTTC.

The rearrangement uses TRBV4-1 and TRBJ2-7, with TRBD1 matching over 8 bases. The CDR3 covers 14 residues. V gave up 3 bases and J gave up 6 bases; unmatched junction bases: 7. CDR1 and CDR2 (germline): MGHRA, YSYEKL. The CDR3 DNA sequence: TGCGCCAGCAGCCATAGGCAGGGGGCGGGCGAGCAGTACTTC. Translating gives CASSHRQGAGEQYF.

The chain has TRBV7-2 and TRBJ2-3; 8 nucleotides match TRBD2. CDR1 is SGHTA, CDR2 FQGNSA, per germline. V gave up 5 bases and J gave up 5 bases; unmatched junction bases: 15. This CDR3 is 17 amino acids long. CDR3 DNA sequence: TGTGCCAGCAGCATTTCGGCGGGGGGCCCTTTAGGAGATACGCAGTATTTT. Amino acid sequence: CASSISAGGPLGDTQYF.

As concerns this clonotype: An end of the junction differs from the germline gene, which may be a read error. This rearrangement joins TRBV4-1 to TRBJ2-1; 8 nucleotides align to TRBD2. This CDR3 spans 13 amino acids. CDR1 MGHRA and CDR2 YSYEKL come from the germline V gene. CDR3 nucleotide sequence: TGCGCCACCAGCGGGAGCGGGGACAATGAGCAGTTCTTC. Protein product: CATSGSGDNEQFF.

The chain employs TRBV4-3 and TRBJ1-4; tentatively, D is TRBD1 (6 bases). CDR1 and CDR2 (germline): LGHNA, YSLEER. V was clipped by 0 bases and J by 10 bases, with 15 bases between them. The CDR3 runs to 15 residues. CDR3 amino acids: CASSQDQGSGRKLFF. Written as DNA, the CDR3 is TGCGCCAGCAGCCAAGATCAGGGGTCGGGGAGAAAACTGTTTTTT.

As concerns this clonotype: A much larger clonotype is one base distant, so this may be a read error. The V gene is TRBV21-1, the J gene TRBJ2-7. TRBV21-1 is deemed a pseudogene. This CDR3 has 12 residues. The CDR3 protein is CASSNSPYEQYF. The CDR3 DNA sequence: TGTGCCAGCAGCAACAGCCCCTACGAGCAGTACTTC.

In the case of this clonotype: At one of its ends the junction is not consistent with the germline gene, which may arise from a read error. The chain combines TRBV7-2 with TRBJ2-6; D is ambiguous. Per germline, CDR1 SGHTA and CDR2 FQGNSA. This CDR3 has 16 residues. This CDR3 reads CASSSITQGIGNVLTF. The DNA for the CDR3 is TGTGCCAGTAGCTCCATAACCCAAGGAATCGGCAACGTCCTGACTTTC.

The V and J genes are TRBV29-1 and TRBJ2-7; D is uncertain. Germline-derived CDR1 and CDR2 are SQVTM and ANQGSEA. Trimming removed 2 bases from V and 4 bases from J, with 6 bases in between. The length of the CDR3 is 11 residues. The CDR3, as DNA: TGCAGCGTTGAACACGGGTACGAGCAGTACTTC. Translating it yields CSVEHGYEQYF.

The chain is built from TRBV2 and TRBJ2-1; TRBD2 aligns across 9 bases. CDR3 size: 17 residues. The V gene end was trimmed by 0 bases and the J gene end by 2 bases; junction bases not matched to a gene: 5. The germline V gene has CDR1 SNHLY and CDR2 FYNNEI. For the CDR3, the DNA is TGTGCCAGCAGTGAAGCCTCGGGCGGGGGGGCCTACAATGAGCAGTTCTTC. As protein: CASSEASGGGAYNEQFF.